A selection of T cell receptor beta chains follows, all from one sample in a study of STAT5B mutations in CD4+ large granular lymphocyte leukemia. Sequencing used immunoSEQ multiplex PCR; TCRdb keeps in-frame clones, though not all of them. The sample includes about 34,000 clones, over 60% of them seen just once. The sequencing sample was made of CD4+ T cells from blood buffy coats. The receptors originated from a human donor in good health. Each CDR3 is given without its conserved first and last residue. Fields, in order: J gene, V gene, CDR3 protein.

J: TRBJ2-1
V: TRBV6-1
CDR3: ASSVGTTYNEQF

J: TRBJ1-1
V: TRBV19
CDR3: ASSSGQTNTEAF

J: TRBJ1-1
V: TRBV19
CDR3: ASSIGTGRKAF

J: TRBJ2-5
V: TRBV7-2
CDR3: ASSLLPTEQETQY

J: TRBJ2-7
V: TRBV7-9
CDR3: ASSASGASGEQY

J: TRBJ2-7
V: TRBV5-1
CDR3: ASSPRTIPSEQY

J: TRBJ1-6
V: TRBV19
CDR3: ASSVEGTVYNSPLH

J: TRBJ2-7
V: TRBV2
CDR3: ASTAGTSFSEQY

J: TRBJ1-3
V: TRBV5-4
CDR3: ASSLGQGNTIY

J: TRBJ1-2
V: TRBV9
CDR3: ASSAGQGHNGYT

J: TRBJ2-3
V: TRBV29-1
CDR3: SVPAGKAPDTQY

J: TRBJ2-7
V: TRBV6-1
CDR3: ASSEGSPSGGSYEQY

J: TRBJ2-2
V: TRBV7-6
CDR3: ASSFRRDGELF

J: TRBJ2-3
V: TRBV10-1
CDR3: ASKEDPTDTQY

J: TRBJ1-5
V: TRBV7-8
CDR3: ASSPLPQGAGQPQH

J: TRBJ2-3
V: TRBV15
CDR3: ATSRPTSGRASADTQY

J: TRBJ2-1
V: TRBV12-5
CDR3: ASGSVGDNEQF

J: TRBJ2-5
V: TRBV7-9
CDR3: ASSSQVQGPQETQY

J: TRBJ2-1
V: TRBV27
CDR3: ASSWGQLTYNEQF

J: TRBJ2-2
V: TRBV2
CDR3: ASTRENTGELF

J: TRBJ1-1
V: TRBV18
CDR3: ASAEGIRAEAF

J: TRBJ1-5
V: TRBV19
CDR3: ASRSPPNQPQH

J: TRBJ2-1
V: TRBV18
CDR3: ASSPDRVLNEQF

J: TRBJ2-3
V: TRBV5-5
CDR3: ASSRAAGGTDTQY

J: TRBJ2-3
V: TRBV5-1
CDR3: ASSFEGQGAVDTQY

J: TRBJ2-2
V: TRBV7-3
CDR3: ASSLNDYGTVNTGELF

J: TRBJ2-5
V: TRBV7-2
CDR3: ASSFSGGGIETQY

J: TRBJ1-2
V: TRBV6-1
CDR3: ASTYTGNYGYT

J: TRBJ1-1
V: TRBV2
CDR3: ASSVDRDLEAF

J: TRBJ2-3
V: TRBV5-1
CDR3: ASSLDLPSTDTQY

J: TRBJ1-1
V: TRBV15
CDR3: ATSRDAFTEAF

J: TRBJ2-4
V: TRBV29-1
CDR3: SVVGSGSGTKNIQY

J: TRBJ1-5
V: TRBV25-1
CDR3: ASNSGDEQPQH

J: TRBJ2-5
V: TRBV9
CDR3: ASSVGGGRETQY

J: TRBJ1-6
V: TRBV7-9
CDR3: ASSLGQRGSPLH

J: TRBJ2-7
V: TRBV5-8
CDR3: ASSGDGYYEQY

J: TRBJ1-5
V: TRBV18
CDR3: ASSPDRNQPQH

J: TRBJ1-1
V: TRBV6-1
CDR3: ASRGQGWMNTEAF

J: TRBJ2-5
V: TRBV5-1
CDR3: ASSAGQQETQY

J: TRBJ2-5
V: TRBV7-2
CDR3: ASSLGDGETQY

J: TRBJ1-3
V: TRBV11-2
CDR3: ASSSPSEGNTIY

J: TRBJ1-3
V: TRBV5-1
CDR3: ASSLDTGTGSGNTIY

J: TRBJ2-7
V: TRBV5-5
CDR3: ASSLPQVPFPEQY

J: TRBJ2-5
V: TRBV2
CDR3: ASSGRTSEKETQY

J: TRBJ1-4
V: TRBV7-9
CDR3: ASSRRVEKLF

J: TRBJ2-7
V: TRBV11-3
CDR3: ASSLDALNIAEQY

J: TRBJ1-5
V: TRBV10-1
CDR3: ASNNQPQH

J: TRBJ2-7
V: TRBV11-2
CDR3: ASSLAVSGAPYEQY

J: TRBJ2-1
V: TRBV7-3
CDR3: ASSLTAGGRYEQF

J: TRBJ1-3
V: TRBV28
CDR3: ASSLRVPGNTIY

J: TRBJ2-3
V: TRBV11-3
CDR3: ASQDTDTQY

J: TRBJ1-2
V: TRBV29-1
CDR3: SVGHPTGGASNYGYT